Each of the 10 T cell receptor beta chains below was sequenced from the same sample in a study of T cells in Graves' hyperthyroidism and ophthalmopathy. Amplified TCR beta CDR3 regions came from RNA transcripts. In the first-round RT-PCR of the TCR CDR3, the HTBI primer set was used. TCRdb re-called the multiplex PCR reads through MiXCR, storing one row per CDR3 protein. Of 600,000 to 900,000 distinct CDR3 sequences in the sample, roughly 15% were seen once. The sequenced sample consisted of blood. The receptors shown here come from a man between 18 and 29 years old with Graves' hyperthyroidism.

This clonotype has just a few counts. The chain couples TRBV29-1 to TRBJ2-6; unclear D gene. V dropped 6 bases and J dropped 0 bases, with 6 bases sitting between them. The CDR3 sequence is 13 residues long. Germline CDR1 and CDR2: SQVTM and ANQGSEA. The CDR3 region has the DNA TGCAGCGTGTTTGCCTCTGGGGCCAACGTCCTGACTTTC. It codes for CSVFASGANVLTF.

The chain joins TRBV24-1 to TRBJ2-7; 8 bases map to TRBD1. Germline V gene lookup returns CDR1 KGHDR and CDR2 SFDVKD. V shed 4 bases, J shed 6 bases, and the junction held 10 bases outside the gene matches. The CDR3 is made up of 15 amino acids. Written as DNA, the CDR3 is TGTGCCACCAGTGACCCCGGGACAGGTAATCGCGAGCAGTACTTC. It translates to CATSDPGTGNREQYF.

This clonotype turned up a few times. Here the CDR3 reads CASSPVAVAMNTEAFF. CDR3 bases: TGTGCCAGCTCACCGGTGGCTGTAGCTATGAACACTGAAGCTTTCTTT. The chain employs TRBV18 and TRBJ1-1; D is undetermined. The germline CDR1 and CDR2 sequences are KGHSH and LQKENI. The CDR3 contains 16 residues. V lost 3 bases and J 0 bases, leaving 14 bases between the germline ends. The complete variable domain, with remaining parts taken from reference TRBV18 and TRBJ1-1, reads NAGVMQNPRHLVRRRGQEARLRCSPMKGHSHVYWYRQLPEEGLKFMVYLQKENIIDESGMPKERFSAEFPKEGPSILRIQQVVRGDSAAYFCASSPVAVAMNTEAFFGQGTRLTVV.

Ten or more counts support this clonotype. The rearrangement links TRBV30 to TRBJ1-1; D is ambiguous. The CDR3 is 15 amino acids. Germline loops: CDR1 GTSNPN, CDR2 SVGIG (reference sequence). Trimming left V 2 bases short and J 5 bases short, with 18 bases between. In DNA, the CDR3 is TGTGCCTGGAGTCTGGGCCTCTTGTACCGAACTGAAGCTTTCTTT. It is translated as CAWSLGLLYRTEAFF.

This clonotype has a count of ten or more. This chain links TRBV11-2 with TRBJ1-4, with D possibly TRBD1 on 5 matching bases. V gave up 6 bases and J gave up 8 bases, with 13 bases separating them. Germline CDR1 and CDR2: SGHAT and FQNNGV. The CDR3 covers 13 residues. The CDR3 DNA is TGTGCCAGCAGGGGACCCCGGGGGGAAAAACTGTTTTTT. Its protein product is CASRGPRGEKLFF.

The table lists this clonotype with many counts. The gene calls are TRBV12-5 and TRBJ1-2, with unresolved D. CDR3 length equals 14 residues. CDR1 LGHNT and CDR2 FRNRAP come from the germline V gene. V gave up 3 bases and J gave up 2 bases, with 10 bases separating them. The CDR3 spells CASGLRPLNYGYTF. In DNA form, the CDR3 reads TGTGCTAGTGGTTTACGACCGCTGAACTATGGCTACACCTTC.

There are a few counts of this clonotype. V and J are TRBV7-2 and TRBJ2-7; 8 positions match TRBD1. V shed 10 bases, J shed 3 bases, and the junction held 11 bases outside the gene matches. This CDR3 has 14 amino acids. CDR1 and CDR2 (germline): SGHTA, FQGNSA. The CDR3 here is CATAPGTGGYEQYF. CDR3 DNA sequence: TGTGCCACCGCCCCCGGGACAGGCGGCTACGAGCAGTACTTC.

This clonotype has only a few counts. The rearrangement links TRBV4-1 to TRBJ2-3, with a possible D match to TRBD2 (6 bases). V gave up 4 bases and J gave up 5 bases, with 16 bases separating them. The germline CDR1 and CDR2 sequences are MGHRA and YSYEKL. The CDR3 runs 15 residues. CDR3 protein: CASSLTGPGGDTQYF. CDR3 DNA: TGCGCCAGCAGCCTTACGGGACCCGGGGGAGATACGCAGTATTTT.

The sample holds a few counts of this clonotype. The rearrangement joins TRBV20-1 to TRBJ2-7; 8 bases match TRBD1. Germline V CDR1 and CDR2: DFQATT, SNEGSKA (reference sequence). V shed 1 base, J shed 4 bases, and the junction held 6 bases outside the gene matches. This CDR3 region has 14 residues. Here the CDR3 reads CSARATGVRYEQYF. The CDR3 DNA reads as TGCAGTGCTAGAGCGACAGGGGTAAGGTACGAGCAGTACTTC.

This clonotype was found many times. The genes are TRBV12-3 or TRBV12-4 and TRBJ1-5; D gene unclear. The CDR3 runs 16 residues. Trimming cost V 0 bases and J 4 bases, with 13 bases left between them. The CDR3 spells CASSLALGSANQPQHF. The CDR3 nucleotides read TGTGCCAGCAGTTTAGCGCTAGGGTCTGCGAATCAGCCCCAGCATTTT.